This T cell receptor beta chain is from a study of blood T cell repertoires in COVID-19. In the study overall: Both acute and convalescent COVID-19 samples were obtained from the United States, Italy and Spain.

Germline CDR1 MNHEY, CDR2 SVGAGI. Trimming cost V 6 bases and J 9 bases, with 12 bases left between them. The CDR3 runs to 13 residues. Participants were aged 18 to 89 years, lived in 20 to 25 US areas, and enrolled virtually. As processed by the authors: Estimation of nucleated cell counts relied on the amplification of reference gene primers. The assay was immunoSEQ multiplex PCR, and TCRdb's table has in-frame clones only and misses some. V and J calls and clone size come straight from that table; D and trimming were deduced from the DNA. The table lists over 200,000 clones, around 84% of them singletons, with around 20% in the top ten.

Specimen: PBMCs or T cells enriched from blood (not recorded which). The chain combines TRBV6-5 with TRBJ1-6; D might be TRBD1 (5 bases). The sequence came from a man between 40 and 49 years old who had recovered from COVID-19. CDR3 sequence reads: CASSGREGSPLHF. CDR3 nucleotide sequence: TGTGCCAGCAGCGGCAGGGAAGGTTCACCCCTCCACTTT.